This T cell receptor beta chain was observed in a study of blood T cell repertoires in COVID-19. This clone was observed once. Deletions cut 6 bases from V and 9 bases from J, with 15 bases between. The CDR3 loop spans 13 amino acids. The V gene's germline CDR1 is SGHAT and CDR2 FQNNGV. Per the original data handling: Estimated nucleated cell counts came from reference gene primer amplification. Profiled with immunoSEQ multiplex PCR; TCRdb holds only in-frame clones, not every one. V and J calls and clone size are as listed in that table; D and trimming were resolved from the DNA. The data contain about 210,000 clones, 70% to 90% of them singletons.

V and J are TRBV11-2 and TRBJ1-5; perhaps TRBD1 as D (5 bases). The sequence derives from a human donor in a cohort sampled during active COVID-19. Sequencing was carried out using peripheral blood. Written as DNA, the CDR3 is TGTGCCAGCAGTTCAGGGTGGGGATCGCCCCAGCATTTT. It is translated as CASSSGWGSPQHF.